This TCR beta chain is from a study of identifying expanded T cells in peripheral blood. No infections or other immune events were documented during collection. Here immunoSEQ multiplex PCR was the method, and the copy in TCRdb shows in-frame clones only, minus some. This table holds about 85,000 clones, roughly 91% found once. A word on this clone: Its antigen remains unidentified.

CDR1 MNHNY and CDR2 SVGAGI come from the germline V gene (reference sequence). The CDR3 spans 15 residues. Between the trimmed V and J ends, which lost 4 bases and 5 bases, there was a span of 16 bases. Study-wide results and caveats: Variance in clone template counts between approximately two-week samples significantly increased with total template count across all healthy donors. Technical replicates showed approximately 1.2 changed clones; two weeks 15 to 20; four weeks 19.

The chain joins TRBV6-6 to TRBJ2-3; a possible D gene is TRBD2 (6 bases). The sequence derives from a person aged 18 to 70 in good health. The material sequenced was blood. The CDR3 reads CASSWGAGRIDTQYF. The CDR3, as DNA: TGTGCCAGCAGTTGGGGAGCGGGTAGAATAGATACGCAGTATTTT.